Shown below are 8 T cell receptor beta chains from a single sample sequenced in a study of graft-versus-host responses after intestinal transplantation. Using immunoSEQ multiplex PCR, the repertoire was profiled, and TCRdb retains in-frame clones only, with some absent. There are about 18,000 clones in the sample; over 35% occur only once, and 0.9% lies in the top ten. The starting material was alloreactive CD4+ T cells from a mixed lymphocyte reaction culture, obtained before intestinal transplant. Indicated subset: CFSE-low proliferating T cells sorted from approximately six-day pre-transplant mixed lymphocyte reaction (GvH or HvG direction). All receptors derive from a human patient who received an intestinal transplant.

V is TRBV18 and J is TRBJ1-2; weak D call: TRBD1 (5 bases). Germline V CDR1 and CDR2: KGHSH, LQKENI. V lost 2 bases and J lost 4, with 8 bases in between. The CDR3 covers 13 residues. Here the CDR3 DNA reads TGTGCCAGCTCACCAAGGCAGGGCTATGGCTACACCTTC. Translating it yields CASSPRQGYGYTF.

The chain combines TRBV5-1 with TRBJ1-2; a possible D gene is TRBD1 (5 bases). This CDR3 is built from 14 residues. Per germline, CDR1 SGHRS and CDR2 YFSETQ. V was pared by 10 bases and J by 2 bases, with 18 bases between. The chain's CDR3 is CADYSDGGNYGYTF. In nucleotides, the CDR3 is TGCGCCGATTACAGCGACGGGGGGAACTATGGCTACACCTTC.

This clone was found a few times. Other DNA sequences in this specimen translate into the identical CDR3. This chain joins TRBV18 and TRBJ1-5; D ambiguous. The length of the CDR3 is 13 residues. Germline values: CDR1 KGHSH, CDR2 LQKENI. V was clipped by 2 bases and J by 5 bases, with 7 bases between them. CDR3 sequence: CASSPRPDQPQHF. The CDR3, as DNA: TGTGCCAGCTCACCAAGGCCGGATCAGCCCCAGCATTTT.

The chain employs TRBV28 and TRBJ1-3, with D possibly being TRBD1 (5 bases). The CDR3 length is 17 residues. Trimming took off 5 bases at V and 0 bases at J, with 17 bases between the two ends. Germline lookup yields CDR1 MDHEN and CDR2 SYDVKM. The CDR3 reads CASSTWDRPNSGNTIYF. CDR3 sequence (DNA): TGTGCCAGCAGTACATGGGACCGCCCGAACTCTGGAAACACCATATATTTT.

By frequency in the sample, this clone is medium-sized. The chain has TRBV6-1 and TRBJ1-4; no definite D call. V gave up 6 bases and J gave up 8 bases, with 13 bases separating them. The CDR3 has 13 residues. In germline, CDR1 is MNHNS, CDR2 SASEGT. Here the CDR3 reads CASSLRRVEKLFF. CDR3 DNA sequence: TGTGCCAGCAGCCTACGACGGGTGGAAAAACTGTTTTTT.

The genes are TRBV6-5 and TRBJ1-6; D unresolved. Trimming shortened V by 6 bases and J by 6 bases, and 12 bases separated the two germline ends. Germline CDR1 MNHEY, CDR2 SVGAGI. The CDR3 consists of 14 residues. CDR3 in amino acids: CASSTDRLNSPLHF. Here the CDR3 DNA reads TGTGCCAGCAGCACGGACCGACTTAATTCACCCCTCCACTTT.

The CDR3 sequence is CATSRDSGVVYEQYF. CDR3 DNA sequence: TGTGCCACCAGCAGAGATTCTGGGGTGGTCTACGAGCAGTACTTC. The chain has TRBV15 and TRBJ2-7; D gene ambiguous. This CDR3 is built from 15 residues. Germline assignment: CDR1 LNHNV and CDR2 YYDKDF (reference sequence). The ends were cut back, 0 bases at V and 3 bases at J, with 12 bases in the middle.

This sequence joins TRBV6-1 and TRBJ1-3; tentatively, D is TRBD1 (6 bases). Trimming cost V 4 bases and J 2 bases, with 12 bases left between them. The CDR3 is 15 residues long. Germline V gene lookup returns CDR1 MNHNS and CDR2 SASEGT. CDR3 DNA: TGTGCCAGCAGTGCACAGGGAGGCACTGGAAACACCATATATTTT. This sequence encodes CASSAQGGTGNTIYF.